The rows below give T cell receptor beta chains drawn from one sample of a study of cytomegalovirus exposure and HLA in healthy donors. The data were produced by immunoSEQ multiplex PCR, yet TCRdb's version contains in-frame clones alone and is incomplete. The sample records more than 95,000 clones, more than 65% being singletons. Sequenced input: PBMCs. These receptors were taken from a man aged 18-30 years in good health and CMV-seropositive. Both conserved end residues are part of each CDR3. A D gene is named only where the DNA matches it firmly. Size is stated for part of the rows, as once, few or many counts, or as a class when the clone is expanded.

j_call: TRBJ1-2; v_call: TRBV4-3; d_call: TRBD1; clone_size: .; cdr3_nt: TGCGCCAGCAGCCAGGCCGGGACAGGGGCATATGGCTACACCTTC; cdr3_aa: CASSQAGTGAYGYTF
j_call: TRBJ2-3; v_call: TRBV5-8; d_call: TRBD1; clone_size: few; cdr3_nt: TGTGCCAGCAGCTTGGGACAGGGCGGCACAGATACGCAGTATTTT; cdr3_aa: CASSLGQGGTDTQYF
j_call: TRBJ1-6; v_call: TRBV7-9; d_call: TRBD1; clone_size: .; cdr3_nt: TGTGCCAGCAGCGGACAGGGGTTACCCCTCCACTTT; cdr3_aa: CASSGQGLPLHF
j_call: TRBJ1-6; v_call: TRBV19; d_call: .; clone_size: .; cdr3_nt: TGTGCCAGTAGTACAGGGGCGTATTCACCCCTCCACTTT; cdr3_aa: CASSTGAYSPLHF
j_call: TRBJ1-1; v_call: TRBV29-1; d_call: TRBD1; clone_size: few; cdr3_nt: TGCAGTATACAGGGGGATCCTCTTACTGAAGCTTTCTTT; cdr3_aa: CSIQGDPLTEAFF
j_call: TRBJ2-5; v_call: TRBV6-1; d_call: TRBD1; clone_size: few; cdr3_nt: TGTGCCAGCAGCCAGCCGGGACAGGGCCAAGAGACCCAGTACTTC; cdr3_aa: CASSQPGQGQETQYF
j_call: TRBJ2-3; v_call: TRBV10-1; d_call: TRBD1; clone_size: .; cdr3_nt: TGCGCCAGCAGTGCTATACCGGGACAGGGTACAGATACGCAGTATTTT; cdr3_aa: CASSAIPGQGTDTQYF
j_call: TRBJ2-1; v_call: TRBV19; d_call: .; clone_size: .; cdr3_nt: TGTGCCAGTAGTAGTATCAATGAGCAGTTCTTC; cdr3_aa: CASSSINEQFF
j_call: TRBJ1-4; v_call: TRBV7-9; d_call: .; clone_size: .; cdr3_nt: TGTTCCAGCAGCCGTGGGGGGGTCGGTGAAAAACTGTTTTTT; cdr3_aa: CSSSRGGVGEKLFF
j_call: TRBJ2-7; v_call: TRBV21-1; d_call: .; clone_size: .; cdr3_nt: TGTGCCAGCTTCCCCATTCACTGCCGAGACAGGGGGTGGTTTACTAGGGTCTACGAGCAGTACTTC; cdr3_aa: CASFPIHCRDRGWFTRVYEQYF
j_call: TRBJ2-5; v_call: TRBV7-8; d_call: .; clone_size: .; cdr3_nt: TGTGCCAGCAGCTTAGACACAGAAGAGACCCAGTACTTC; cdr3_aa: CASSLDTEETQYF
j_call: TRBJ2-7; v_call: TRBV10-1; d_call: .; clone_size: .; cdr3_nt: TGCGCCAGCAGTGCGGGATACGAGCAGTACTTC; cdr3_aa: CASSAGYEQYF
j_call: TRBJ2-1; v_call: TRBV30; d_call: TRBD1; clone_size: few; cdr3_nt: TGTGCCTGGGCGGGCCGGGACAGGGAGGGCCATGAGCAGTTCTTC; cdr3_aa: CAWAGRDREGHEQFF
j_call: TRBJ2-5; v_call: TRBV27; d_call: .; clone_size: .; cdr3_nt: TGTGCCAGCAGTGCAAGACAGGGAGGTGAGACCCAGTACTTC; cdr3_aa: CASSARQGGETQYF
j_call: TRBJ2-7; v_call: TRBV27; d_call: .; clone_size: .; cdr3_nt: TGTGCCAGCAGTTTATCGGGGACAATCGAGCAGTACTTC; cdr3_aa: CASSLSGTIEQYF
j_call: TRBJ1-1; v_call: TRBV19; d_call: .; clone_size: .; cdr3_nt: TGTGCCAGTAGTTCGGGGAACACTGAAGCTTTCTTT; cdr3_aa: CASSSGNTEAFF
j_call: TRBJ2-7; v_call: TRBV30; d_call: .; clone_size: .; cdr3_nt: TGTGCCTGGTGCCACAATACATTACGAGAGCAGTACTTC; cdr3_aa: CAWCHNTLREQYF
j_call: TRBJ1-6; v_call: TRBV5-1; d_call: TRBD1; clone_size: .; cdr3_nt: TGCGCCAGCAGCTTGGAGGGTTCGGGACAGGGCACACCTCTCCACTTT; cdr3_aa: CASSLEGSGQGTPLHF
j_call: TRBJ2-1; v_call: TRBV19; d_call: .; clone_size: .; cdr3_nt: TGTGCCAGTAGTACGACTAGGGGTAACTACAATGAGCAGTTCTTC; cdr3_aa: CASSTTRGNYNEQFF
j_call: TRBJ1-6; v_call: TRBV4-1; d_call: .; clone_size: .; cdr3_nt: TGCGCCAGCAGCCAAACAGACAGCCCAACCCGAGGTAATTCACCCCTCCACTTT; cdr3_aa: CASSQTDSPTRGNSPLHF
j_call: TRBJ1-6; v_call: TRBV6-1; d_call: .; clone_size: .; cdr3_nt: TGTGCCAGCAGTGGCGGGTCGGGAGATAATTCACCCCTCCACTTT; cdr3_aa: CASSGGSGDNSPLHF
j_call: TRBJ1-6; v_call: TRBV7-9; d_call: .; clone_size: .; cdr3_nt: TGTGCCAGCACCGTTCGTACGGGGATAACATCAGGACAGTCACCCCTCCACTTT; cdr3_aa: CASTVRTGITSGQSPLHF
j_call: TRBJ1-2; v_call: TRBV2; d_call: .; clone_size: .; cdr3_nt: TGTGCCAGCAGTGCACAGGTTCGTGGTGGCTACACCTTC; cdr3_aa: CASSAQVRGGYTF
j_call: TRBJ2-3; v_call: TRBV27; d_call: TRBD2; clone_size: .; cdr3_nt: TGTGCCAGCAGTTTATCGACTAGCGGGAGTCTAGATACGCAGTATTTT; cdr3_aa: CASSLSTSGSLDTQYF
j_call: TRBJ2-7; v_call: TRBV7-8; d_call: .; clone_size: .; cdr3_nt: TGTGCCAGCAGGAAAACCCGAACAGGGAGAGACGAGCAGTACTTC; cdr3_aa: CASRKTRTGRDEQYF
j_call: TRBJ2-2; v_call: TRBV13; d_call: TRBD1; clone_size: .; cdr3_nt: TGTGCCAGCAGCCCCCCGACAGGGGAGTACCCCGGGGAGCTGTTTTTT; cdr3_aa: CASSPPTGEYPGELFF
j_call: TRBJ2-1; v_call: TRBV30; d_call: .; clone_size: .; cdr3_nt: TGTGCCTGGAGTCAACTAGACAATGAGCAGTTCTTC; cdr3_aa: CAWSQLDNEQFF
j_call: TRBJ2-7; v_call: TRBV5-4; d_call: TRBD1; clone_size: .; cdr3_nt: TGTGCCAGCAGCAGGACCGGGGACAGAACCTACGAGCAGTACTTC; cdr3_aa: CASSRTGDRTYEQYF
j_call: TRBJ1-1; v_call: TRBV5-1; d_call: .; clone_size: .; cdr3_nt: TGCGCCAGCAGCTTGAGAGGGGAGGTGAACACTGAAGCTTTCTTT; cdr3_aa: CASSLRGEVNTEAFF
j_call: TRBJ2-3; v_call: TRBV9; d_call: TRBD2; clone_size: .; cdr3_nt: TGTGCCAGCAGCCCCCGGGCTAGCGGGGGCACAGATACGCAGTATTTT; cdr3_aa: CASSPRASGGTDTQYF
j_call: TRBJ2-7; v_call: TRBV19; d_call: TRBD2; clone_size: .; cdr3_nt: TGTGCCAGTACAACCGGGACTAGCGGGGACGAGCAGTACTTC; cdr3_aa: CASTTGTSGDEQYF
j_call: TRBJ2-7; v_call: TRBV30; d_call: TRBD1; clone_size: .; cdr3_nt: TGTGCCTGTTGGACAGGGGGCAAAGTCGAGCAGTACTTC; cdr3_aa: CACWTGGKVEQYF
j_call: TRBJ2-7; v_call: TRBV15; d_call: .; clone_size: .; cdr3_nt: TGTGCCACCAGCCCAGCCCTGGCGGACGAGCAGTACTTC; cdr3_aa: CATSPALADEQYF
j_call: TRBJ1-4; v_call: TRBV27; d_call: TRBD1; clone_size: .; cdr3_nt: TGTGCCAGCAGTTTTGGGACAGGAGGTGAAAAACTGTTTTTT; cdr3_aa: CASSFGTGGEKLFF
j_call: TRBJ1-4; v_call: TRBV18; d_call: .; clone_size: .; cdr3_nt: TGTGCCAGCTCCAGGGGTGTTGAGGAAAAACTGTTTTTT; cdr3_aa: CASSRGVEEKLFF
j_call: TRBJ2-3; v_call: TRBV2; d_call: TRBD2; clone_size: .; cdr3_nt: TGTGCCAGCAGTGCTCTAGCGGGGGGCTCGGATACGCAGTATTTT; cdr3_aa: CASSALAGGSDTQYF
j_call: TRBJ2-2; v_call: TRBV6-5; d_call: .; clone_size: .; cdr3_nt: TGTGCCAGCAGTTACGGGGGCGTTGGCGGGGAGCTGTTTTTT; cdr3_aa: CASSYGGVGGELFF
j_call: TRBJ2-6; v_call: TRBV30; d_call: TRBD2; clone_size: .; cdr3_nt: TGTGCCTGGAGGGAGCGGGGGGGACCAACTGGGGCCAACGTCCTGACTTTC; cdr3_aa: CAWRERGGPTGANVLTF
j_call: TRBJ2-1; v_call: TRBV7-6; d_call: .; clone_size: .; cdr3_nt: TGTGCCAGCAGCCCCGGGGGAGAGCAGTTCTTC; cdr3_aa: CASSPGGEQFF
j_call: TRBJ2-7; v_call: TRBV29-1; d_call: TRBD1; clone_size: .; cdr3_nt: TGCAGCGTTGCAGGGGGCGAGCAGTACTTC; cdr3_aa: CSVAGGEQYF
j_call: TRBJ2-7; v_call: TRBV30; d_call: .; clone_size: .; cdr3_nt: TGTGCCTGGGGAGATAAAGGACAGATAACCTACGAGCAGTACTTC; cdr3_aa: CAWGDKGQITYEQYF
j_call: TRBJ2-7; v_call: TRBV18; d_call: .; clone_size: .; cdr3_nt: TGTGCCAGCTCACCAGTATTCCAGGGGAACTACGAGCAGTACTTC; cdr3_aa: CASSPVFQGNYEQYF
j_call: TRBJ2-5; v_call: TRBV11-2; d_call: TRBD2; clone_size: .; cdr3_nt: TGTGCCAGCAGCTACGCCAGACTAGCGGGAAATCAAGAGACCCAGTACTTC; cdr3_aa: CASSYARLAGNQETQYF
j_call: TRBJ1-2; v_call: TRBV15; d_call: .; clone_size: .; cdr3_nt: TGTGCCACCAGCAGAGCGGAACAGAGCTATGGCTACACCTTC; cdr3_aa: CATSRAEQSYGYTF
j_call: TRBJ2-1; v_call: TRBV6-1; d_call: TRBD2; clone_size: few; cdr3_nt: TGTGCCAGCAGTGATCGACTAGCGGGAGAGCATGAGCAGTTCTTC; cdr3_aa: CASSDRLAGEHEQFF
j_call: TRBJ2-5; v_call: TRBV25-1; d_call: .; clone_size: .; cdr3_nt: TGTGCCAGCAGTGACAGCAGAAGGGGGTACCAAGAGACCCAGTACTTC; cdr3_aa: CASSDSRRGYQETQYF
j_call: TRBJ2-1; v_call: TRBV6-6; d_call: TRBD1; clone_size: .; cdr3_nt: TGTGCCAGCTCCAGACCGGGACAGGGATACAATGAGCAGTTCTTC; cdr3_aa: CASSRPGQGYNEQFF